This T cell receptor beta chain emerged from a study of T cell repertoires in cytomegalovirus infection. TCRdb itself ran the reads through MiXCR, one entry per CDR3 protein. The sample includes about 900,000 distinct CDR3 sequences, less than 35% of them seen just once. There are 16 residues in the CDR3. Trimming took 2 bases from V and 6 from J; bases not matched to a gene: 11. Germline V lookup: CDR1 MGHRA, CDR2 YSYEKL. This clonotype turned up a few times. The antigen remains undetermined. This chain uses TRBV4-1 with TRBJ2-3; 7 bases line up with TRBD2. Material: cultured CD8+ T cells from PBMCs, obtained from culture after CMV antigen stimulation. The sequence derives from a human donor in good health (CMV status not recorded). Some clones in this sample may be carry-over from other donors' samples. The CDR3 is CASSQRGSSGVDTQYF. The DNA of the CDR3 is TGCGCCAGCAGCCAAAGGGGCTCTAGCGGTGTCGATACGCAGTATTTT.